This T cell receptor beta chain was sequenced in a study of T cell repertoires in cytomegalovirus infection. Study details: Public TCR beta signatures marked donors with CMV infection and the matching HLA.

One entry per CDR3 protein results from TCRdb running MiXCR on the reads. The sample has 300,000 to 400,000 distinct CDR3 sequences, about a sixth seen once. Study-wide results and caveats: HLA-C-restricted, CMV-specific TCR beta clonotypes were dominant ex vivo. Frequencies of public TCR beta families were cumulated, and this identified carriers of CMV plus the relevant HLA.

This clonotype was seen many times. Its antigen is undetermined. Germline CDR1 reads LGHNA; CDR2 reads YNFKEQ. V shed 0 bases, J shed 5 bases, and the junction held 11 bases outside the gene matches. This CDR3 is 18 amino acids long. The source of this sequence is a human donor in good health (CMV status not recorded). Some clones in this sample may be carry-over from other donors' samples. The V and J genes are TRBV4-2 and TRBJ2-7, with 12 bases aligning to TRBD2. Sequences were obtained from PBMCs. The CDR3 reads CASSQESETSGSNDEQYF. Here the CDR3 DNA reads TGTGCCAGCAGCCAAGAATCCGAGACTAGCGGGAGCAACGACGAGCAGTACTTC.